The TCR beta chain under discussion was sequenced for a study of T cells in lung cancer brain metastases. Libraries were prepared by immunoSEQ multiplex PCR; TCRdb keeps only in-frame clonotypes and omits some of them. The data contain a few thousand clones, approximately 85% of them seen just once; the ten biggest clones take up around 2.4%. V was trimmed by 0 bases and J by 4 bases, leaving 20 bases between them. The germline CDR1 and CDR2 sequences are LGHNA and YNFKEQ. The CDR3 covers 18 residues. This receptor was taken from a man between 45 and 60 years old with non-small cell lung cancer. V is TRBV4-2 and J is TRBJ2-3; TRBD2 might be the D (6 bases). The source material was tumor tissue from the primary lung tumor. The CDR3 DNA is TGTGCCAGCAGCCAAGATTCAGGGCGGGAAGTGGATGCAGATACGCAGTATTTT. It codes for CASSQDSGREVDADTQYF.